One and the same sample provided the 28 T cell receptor beta chains below, sequenced in a study of blood T cell repertoires in COVID-19. Repertoires were generated with immunoSEQ multiplex PCR, while TCRdb's copy carries only in-frame clones and drops some. Here the sample spans fewer than 250,000 clones, just under 85% being singletons. Sequencing input: peripheral blood. These receptors were obtained from a man in his fifties or sixties with acute or convalescent COVID-19.

The chain carries TRBV7-9 and TRBJ2-2; D not certain. Trimming pared 2 bases from V and 0 bases from J, leaving 10 bases between. The CDR3 is made up of 16 amino acids. The V gene's germline CDR1 is SEHNR and CDR2 FQNEAQ (reference sequence). The CDR3 loop reads CASSLSYQTNTGELFF. The CDR3 DNA reads as TGTGCCAGCAGCTTAAGTTACCAGACGAACACCGGGGAGCTGTTTTTT. Together with reference TRBV7-9 and TRBJ2-2, the CDR3 gives the full variable domain: DTGVSQNPRHKITKRGQNVTFRCDPISEHNRLYWYRQTLGQGPEFLTYFQNEAQLEKSRLLSDRFSAERPKGSFSTLEIQRTEQGDSAMYLCASSLSYQTNTGELFFGEGSRLTVL.

This chain uses TRBV6-5 with TRBJ2-7, with D perhaps matching TRBD1 (5 bases). Trimming stripped 2 bases from V and 2 bases from J, with 13 bases between. Germline V gene data show CDR1 as MNHEY and CDR2 as SVGAGI. This CDR3 region has 15 residues. The CDR3 nucleotides read TGTGCCAGCAGTTACAAGCAGGGTCATGCCTACGAGCAGTACTTC. This encodes CASSYKQGHAYEQYF.

The J gene is TRBJ1-4, the V gene TRBV30; 9 positions match TRBD1. The length of the CDR3 is 13 residues. V dropped 5 bases and J dropped 6; count of bases not matched to a gene: 4. Germline CDR1 reads GTSNPN; CDR2 reads SVGIG (reference sequence). The CDR3: CAWGRDRDEKLFF. Here the CDR3 DNA reads TGTGCCTGGGGTCGGGACAGGGATGAAAAACTGTTTTTT.

This clone was counted only a few times. The chain joins TRBV19 to TRBJ1-1, with TRBD1 as a possible D gene (6 bases). Germline CDR1 and CDR2: LNHDA and SQIVND (reference sequence). Trimming removed 6 bases from V and 5 bases from J, with 16 bases in between. The CDR3 runs 14 residues. CDR3 sequence: CASRTPGERTEAFF. CDR3 coding DNA: TGTGCCAGTAGGACCCCAGGGGAGCGGACTGAAGCTTTCTTT.

The CDR3 nucleotides read TGTGCCAGCAGTGATTATAGGGAGGCCTACGAGCAGTACTTC. Translation gives CASSDYREAYEQYF. This chain connects TRBV6-1 to TRBJ2-7, with D maybe TRBD2 (6 bases). Germline V gives CDR1 MNHNS, CDR2 SASEGT. V lost 3 bases and J lost 2, with 11 bases in between. The CDR3 is 14 residues long.

J is TRBJ1-5 and V is TRBV5-1, with D possibly being TRBD1 (6 bases). In germline, CDR1 is SGHRS, CDR2 YFSETQ. The CDR3 runs to 13 residues. Trimming shortened V by 0 bases and J by 10 bases, and 11 bases separated the two germline ends. The CDR3 spells CASSLGWDKPQHF. In nucleotides, the CDR3 is TGCGCCAGCAGCTTGGGATGGGACAAACCCCAGCATTTT. Full variable domain (missing parts from reference TRBV5-1 and TRBJ1-5): KAGVTQTPRYLIKTRGQQVTLSCSPISGHRSVSWYQQTPGQGLQFLFEYFSETQRNKGNFPGRFSGRQFSNSRSEMNVSTLELGDSALYLCASSLGWDKPQHFGDGTRLSIL.

The chain joins TRBV11-1 to TRBJ2-2, with 7 positions matching TRBD1. The CDR3 covers 14 residues. Germline lookup yields CDR1 SGHAT and CDR2 FQDESV (reference sequence). V was clipped by 5 bases and J by 7 bases; unmatched bases: 7. CDR3: CASSHPTGVGELFF. CDR3 sequence (DNA): TGTGCCAGCAGCCACCCCACAGGGGTCGGGGAGCTGTTTTTT.

V usage is TRBV7-9 and J usage is TRBJ2-5, with D perhaps TRBD1 (5 bases). V was shortened by 1 base and J by 3 bases, with 12 bases between the two germline ends. This CDR3 region has 15 residues. Germline assignment: CDR1 SEHNR and CDR2 FQNEAQ (reference sequence). The CDR3: CASSLGGQVEETQYF. CDR3 nucleotide sequence: TGTGCCAGCAGCTTAGGGGGCCAGGTGGAAGAGACCCAGTACTTC.

This clone has just one count. The J gene is TRBJ1-1, the V gene TRBV28; D might be TRBD1 (5 bases). Germline values: CDR1 MDHEN, CDR2 SYDVKM. Trimming left V 3 bases short and J 5 bases short, with 13 bases between. The CDR3 has 14 residues. The CDR3 region has the DNA TGTGCCAGCAGTTTGGGGGGGAAGACGACTGAAGCTTTCTTT. It encodes CASSLGGKTTEAFF.

The chain recombines TRBV6-5 with TRBJ1-5; D possibly corresponds to TRBD1 (5 bases). V lost 2 bases to trimming and J lost 5 bases, with 7 bases between them. From germline, CDR1 is MNHEY and CDR2 SVGAGI. CDR3 length: 13 residues. The CDR3 region is CASSYVRDQPQHF. The CDR3 DNA is TGTGCCAGCAGTTACGTCAGGGATCAGCCCCAGCATTTT.

V gene TRBV27 combines with J gene TRBJ2-1; 10 nucleotides align to TRBD2. Trimming at V came to 2 bases and at J to 5 bases, leaving 9 bases not matched to a gene. Germline V gene sequence: CDR1 MNHEY, CDR2 SMNVEV (reference sequence). The CDR3 contains 17 residues. Here the CDR3 DNA reads TGTGCCAGCAGTTTACTAGCGGGGGACCCGAAACACAATGAGCAGTTCTTC. It is translated as CASSLLAGDPKHNEQFF.

This clone appeared a single time. The V call is TRBV29-1, the J call TRBJ1-5; possibly TRBD1 for D (6 bases). This CDR3 is built from 13 residues. V was pared by 4 bases and J by 4 bases, with 11 bases between. Germline CDR1 reads SQVTM; CDR2 reads ANQGSEA. CDR3 region: CSVVQGMNQPQHF. CDR3 coding DNA: TGCAGCGTTGTACAGGGAATGAATCAGCCCCAGCATTTT.

The gene calls are TRBV12-3 or TRBV12-4 and TRBJ2-7; 7 bases agree with TRBD1. This CDR3 has 12 amino acids. V shed 5 bases, J shed 4 bases, and the junction held 2 bases outside the gene matches. For the CDR3, the DNA is TGTGCCAGCAGTCCACAGGGGTACGAGCAGTACTTC. This translates into CASSPQGYEQYF.

This chain connects TRBV10-3 to TRBJ2-5; 15 bases map to TRBD2. J gave up 5 bases and V 11 bases, and 6 bases lay outside the gene matches. This CDR3 has 14 residues. CDR1 and CDR2 (germline): ENHRY, SYGVKD. CDR3 amino acids: CAAGGLAGGETQYF. In nucleotides, the CDR3 is TGTGCCGCCGGCGGACTAGCGGGAGGGGAGACCCAGTACTTC.

The J gene is TRBJ2-5, the V gene TRBV11-1; unclear D gene. The germline V gene encodes CDR1 SGHAT and CDR2 FQDESV (reference sequence). V lost 8 bases and J 2 bases, leaving 9 bases between the germline ends. The CDR3 covers 12 residues. The CDR3 DNA follows: TGTGCCAGCGGGCAGCATCAAGAGACCCAGTACTTC. It translates to CASGQHQETQYF.

The rearrangement uses TRBV9 and TRBJ2-7; TRBD2 might be the D (5 bases). Deletions cut 3 bases from V and 1 base from J, with 11 bases between. Germline V lookup: CDR1 SGDLS, CDR2 YYNGEE. The CDR3 spans 14 residues. Here the CDR3 reads CASSEETGSYEQYF. CDR3 nucleotides: TGTGCCAGCAGCGAAGAAACGGGGTCCTACGAGCAGTACTTC.

This chain uses TRBV4-1 with TRBJ1-1; D not resolved. CDR1 is MGHRA, CDR2 YSYEKL, per germline. CDR3 length: 13 amino acids. V lost 4 bases to trimming and J lost 4 bases, with 10 bases between them. CDR3 DNA sequence: TGCGCCAGCAGCCCCGGCGGCGCCACTGAAGCTTTCTTT. Translated: CASSPGGATEAFF.

This chain joins TRBV19 and TRBJ1-5; 7 positions agree with TRBD1. The CDR3 covers 17 residues. Unmatched junction bases numbered 11, after V lost 1 base and J lost 5 bases. CDR1 is LNHDA and CDR2 is SQIVND in the germline V gene (reference sequence). CDR3 coding DNA: TGTGCCAGTAGTATAGTGCAAATCCGGGACAGTCATCAGCCCCAGCATTTT. Amino acid sequence: CASSIVQIRDSHQPQHF.

V gene TRBV6-1 combines with J gene TRBJ2-1; no definite D call. The CDR3 extends over 14 amino acids. The V gene lost 3 bases and the J gene lost 0 bases, with 6 bases spanning the gap. CDR1 is MNHNS and CDR2 is SASEGT in the germline V gene. CDR3 DNA sequence: TGTGCCAGCAGTGAGGGCAGCTCCTACAATGAGCAGTTCTTC. Its translation: CASSEGSSYNEQFF.

This chain joins TRBV5-1 and TRBJ2-7; D perhaps matches TRBD2 (5 bases). V dropped 2 bases and J dropped 4 bases, with 16 bases sitting between them. The CDR3 contains 15 residues. Germline-derived CDR1 and CDR2 are SGHRS and YFSETQ. CDR3 residues: CASSFSSGNQYEQYF. CDR3 DNA sequence: TGCGCCAGCAGCTTCTCTTCCGGGAACCAGTACGAGCAGTACTTC.

This chain uses TRBV6-5 with TRBJ1-3, with a possible D match to TRBD1 (5 bases). V dropped 8 bases and J dropped 2 bases, with 16 bases sitting between them. CDR1 and CDR2 from the germline V gene are MNHEY and SVGAGI. This CDR3 comprises 15 residues. CDR3 coding DNA: TGTGCCAGCGGCAGGGAACGAATTACTGGAAACACCATATATTTT. This encodes CASGRERITGNTIYF.

This chain uses TRBV12-3 or TRBV12-4 with TRBJ1-5; unclear D gene. Trimming pared 4 bases from V and 6 bases from J, leaving 10 bases between. This CDR3 has 13 amino acids. This chain's CDR3 is CASSWGGFQPQHF. For the CDR3, the DNA is TGTGCCAGCAGTTGGGGAGGGTTTCAGCCCCAGCATTTT.

This chain joins TRBV20-1 and TRBJ1-2, with D unclear. CDR1 and CDR2 from the germline V gene are DFQATT and SNEGSKA (reference sequence). CDR3 size: 10 residues. The CDR3 DNA is TGCACGCCGGTGGGCAATGGCTACACCTTC. As protein: CTPVGNGYTF.

This rearrangement joins TRBV2 to TRBJ2-7, with a weak D call TRBD1 (6 bases). V lost 4 bases, J lost 7 bases, and 14 bases lay in between. The CDR3 runs to 13 residues. The germline CDR1 and CDR2 sequences are SNHLY and FYNNEI. CDR3 bases: TGTGCCAGCAGTGGTGTGGGGGCGCGGGAGCAGTACTTC. This encodes CASSGVGAREQYF.

The chain employs TRBV2 and TRBJ2-7; perhaps TRBD2 as D (5 bases). The CDR3 runs to 14 residues. The V end was cut by 3 bases, the J end by 3 bases, with 12 bases between. Germline-derived CDR1 and CDR2 are SNHLY and FYNNEI. The CDR3 protein is CASSERGLGYEQYF. In DNA form, the CDR3 reads TGTGCCAGCAGTGAGAGAGGACTCGGCTACGAGCAGTACTTC.

V is TRBV19 and J is TRBJ1-1; TRBD1 is a possible D gene (5 bases). CDR1 is LNHDA and CDR2 is SQIVND in the germline V gene (reference sequence). This CDR3 is built from 14 residues. Trimming stripped 6 bases from V and 4 bases from J, with 15 bases between. The CDR3 protein is CASRSRVRSTEAFF. CDR3 DNA sequence: TGTGCCAGTAGAAGCAGGGTCAGGAGCACTGAAGCTTTCTTT. Filled out from reference TRBV19 and TRBJ1-1, the complete variable domain reads DGGITQSPKYLFRKEGQNVTLSCEQNLNHDAMYWYRQDPGQGLRLIYYSQIVNDFQKGDIAEGYSVSREKKESFPLTVTSAQKNPTAFYLCASRSRVRSTEAFFGQGTRLTVV.

In this sample, this clone turned up a few times. The CDR3 sequence is CASTRSGTHAYNEQFF. CDR3 DNA: TGTGCCAGCACCAGATCCGGGACTCATGCCTACAATGAGCAGTTCTTC. J is TRBJ2-1 and V is TRBV7-8, with D tentatively TRBD2 (6 bases). CDR3 length: 16 amino acids. Germline CDR1 reads SGHVS; CDR2 reads FQNEAQ. The V end was cut by 7 bases, the J end by 2 bases, with 18 bases between.

This clone is a singleton in its sample. CDR3 protein: CATSSRESNYGYTF. CDR3 nucleotides: TGTGCCACCAGCAGTCGGGAGAGTAACTATGGCTACACCTTC. V usage is TRBV15 and J usage is TRBJ1-2; D gene ambiguous. V dropped 3 bases and J dropped 1 base, with 9 bases sitting between them. This CDR3 comprises 14 residues. CDR1 is LNHNV and CDR2 is YYDKDF in the germline V gene (reference sequence).